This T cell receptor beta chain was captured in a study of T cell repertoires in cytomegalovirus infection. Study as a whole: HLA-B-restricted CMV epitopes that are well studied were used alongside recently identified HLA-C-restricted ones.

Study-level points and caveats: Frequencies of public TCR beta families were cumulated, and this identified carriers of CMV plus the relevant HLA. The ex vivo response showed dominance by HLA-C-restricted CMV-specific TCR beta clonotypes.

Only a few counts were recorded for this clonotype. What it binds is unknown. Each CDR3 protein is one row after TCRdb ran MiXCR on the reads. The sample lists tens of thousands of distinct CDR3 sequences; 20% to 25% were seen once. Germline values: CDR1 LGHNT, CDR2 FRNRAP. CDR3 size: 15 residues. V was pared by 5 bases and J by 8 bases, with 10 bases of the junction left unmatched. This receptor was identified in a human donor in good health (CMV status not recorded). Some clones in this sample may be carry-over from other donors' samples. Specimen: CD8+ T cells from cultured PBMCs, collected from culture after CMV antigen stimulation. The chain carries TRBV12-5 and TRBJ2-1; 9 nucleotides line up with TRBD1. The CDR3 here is CASGAPGQGWDEQFF. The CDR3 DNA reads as TGTGCTAGTGGTGCCCCGGGACAGGGCTGGGATGAGCAGTTCTTC.